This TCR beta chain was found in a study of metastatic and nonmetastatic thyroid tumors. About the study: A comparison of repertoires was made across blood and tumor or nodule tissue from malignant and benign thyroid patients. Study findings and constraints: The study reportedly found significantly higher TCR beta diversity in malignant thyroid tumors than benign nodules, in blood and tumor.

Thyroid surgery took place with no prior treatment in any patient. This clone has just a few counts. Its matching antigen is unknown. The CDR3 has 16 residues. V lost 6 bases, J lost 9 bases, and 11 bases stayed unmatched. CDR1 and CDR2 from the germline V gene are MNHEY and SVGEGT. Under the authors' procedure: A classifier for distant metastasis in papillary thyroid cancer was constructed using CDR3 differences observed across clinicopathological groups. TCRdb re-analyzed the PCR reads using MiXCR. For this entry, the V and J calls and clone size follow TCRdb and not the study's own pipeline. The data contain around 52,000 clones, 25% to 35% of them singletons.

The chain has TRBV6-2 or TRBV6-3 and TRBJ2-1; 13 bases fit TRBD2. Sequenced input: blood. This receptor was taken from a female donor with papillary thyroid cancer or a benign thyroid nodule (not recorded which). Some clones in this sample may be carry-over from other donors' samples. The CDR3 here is CASRPPTSGGAGEQFF. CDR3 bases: TGTGCCAGCAGACCCCCCACTAGCGGGGGGGCGGGTGAGCAGTTCTTC.